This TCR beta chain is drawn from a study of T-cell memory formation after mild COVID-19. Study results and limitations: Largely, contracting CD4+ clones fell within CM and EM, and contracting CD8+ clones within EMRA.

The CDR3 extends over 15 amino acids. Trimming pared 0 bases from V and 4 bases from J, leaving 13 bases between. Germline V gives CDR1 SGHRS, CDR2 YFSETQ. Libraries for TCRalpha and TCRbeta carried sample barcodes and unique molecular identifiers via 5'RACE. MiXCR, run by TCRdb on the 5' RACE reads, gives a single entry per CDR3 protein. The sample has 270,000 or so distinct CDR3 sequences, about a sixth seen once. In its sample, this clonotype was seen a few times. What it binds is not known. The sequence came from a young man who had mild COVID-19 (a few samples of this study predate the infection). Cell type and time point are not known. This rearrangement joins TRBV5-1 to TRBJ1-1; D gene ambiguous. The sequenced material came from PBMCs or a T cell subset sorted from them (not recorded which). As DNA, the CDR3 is TGCGCCAGCAGCTTGGAAGGGATTAGAGGCACTGAAGCTTTCTTT. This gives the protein CASSLEGIRGTEAFF.